This TCR beta chain was obtained from a study of blood T cell repertoires in COVID-19. Study in general: Spain, Italy and the United States supplied samples that represented acute and convalescent COVID-19.

Participants came from around 25 US areas, aged roughly 18 to 95 years. Each participant's cohort was designated according to participant-reported clinical history. In the original analysis: Cell counts per sample came from amplifying reference gene primers. Only in-frame clones appear in the TCRdb table, and some are missing; sequencing was by immunoSEQ multiplex PCR. The V and J calls and clone size are taken from that table; D and trimming were inferred from the DNA. This sample yields over 250,000 clones, of which roughly 87% are seen a single time; 8% to 9.5% belongs to the top ten. Germline V gene sequence: CDR1 LNHDA, CDR2 SQIVND (reference sequence). V lost 7 bases to trimming and J lost 1 base; unmatched junction nucleotides: 15. There are 17 residues in the CDR3.

The source material was PBMCs or T cells enriched from blood (not recorded which). This chain joins TRBV19 and TRBJ1-1; 7 bases align to TRBD1. The sequence derives from a woman between 18 and 30 years old who had recovered from COVID-19. CDR3 DNA sequence: TGTGCCAGTAACCCCTACTTGGTCAGGGGGACGAACACTGAAGCTTTCTTT. Amino acid sequence: CASNPYLVRGTNTEAFF.